This TCR beta chain was recovered during a study of T cell clonotyping in hematopoietic cell transplantation. Study conclusions and caveats: Higher Inverse Simpson Index values in graft donor and pretransplant recipient predicted broader posttransplant TCR diversity.

TCRdb keeps only in-frame clones here, not all; method: immunoSEQ multiplex PCR. The sample holds approximately 70,000 clones, 94% seen once. Turning to this clone: The target antigen is unknown.

The receptor's source is a man aged 50-60 years in good health. Some clones in this sample may be carry-over from other donors' samples. The sequenced sample was peripheral blood mononuclear cells.

CDR3 amino acids: CASSEERDTEAFF. The CDR3 nucleotides are TGTGCCAGCAGTGAAGAGCGAGACACTGAAGCTTTCTTT. This chain joins TRBV2 and TRBJ1-1; unclear D gene. Between the trimmed V and J ends, which lost 1 base and 3 bases, there was a span of 6 bases. The CDR3 is 13 residues long. Germline V lookup: CDR1 SNHLY, CDR2 FYNNEI.